The 14 T cell receptor beta chains presented below share a single source sample, sequenced in a study of post-analysis software for immune sequencing data. TCR beta libraries were prepared from cDNA with unique molecular identifiers. TCRdb used MiXCR to reprocess the PCR reads, holding one entry per CDR3 protein. The table shows 150,000 or so distinct CDR3 sequences, with around 34% occurring only once. Specimen: blood, collected after autologous hematopoietic stem cell transplantation. Every receptor here comes from a girl between 5 and 17 years old with multiple sclerosis.

This clonotype came up a few times. The CDR3 DNA reads TGCAGTGCTAGGACCTGGGGGGGGGAGACCCAGTACTTC. It yields the protein CSARTWGGETQYF. The rearrangement joins TRBV20-1 to TRBJ2-5, with 7 bases identical to TRBD2. In germline, CDR1 is DFQATT, CDR2 SNEGSKA (reference sequence). V was clipped by 3 bases and J by 5 bases; unmatched bases: 6. The CDR3 consists of 13 residues.

This clonotype was recorded a few times. The chain employs TRBV6-5 and TRBJ2-7; TRBD2 agrees at 11 bases. The V gene's germline CDR1 is MNHEY and CDR2 SVGAGI. This CDR3 spans 16 amino acids. The ends lost 0 bases at V and 2 bases at J; junction bases unmatched: 3. The CDR3 spells CASSYSLAGGTYEQYF. The CDR3 DNA reads as TGTGCCAGCAGTTACTCGCTAGCGGGGGGTACCTACGAGCAGTACTTC.

Note on this clonotype: This may come from a read error, since a much larger clone is one base off. The chain is built from TRBV27 and TRBJ1-5; D perhaps matches TRBD1 (5 bases). Germline-derived CDR1 and CDR2 are MNHEY and SMNVEV (reference sequence). The CDR3 totals 14 residues. Trimming took 6 bases from V and 0 from J, leaving 9 bases between them. Written as DNA, the CDR3 is TGTGCCAGCAGGAGGGGACTTAGCAATCAGCCCCAGCATTTT. Translated: CASRRGLSNQPQHF.

There are a few counts of this clonotype. The chain couples TRBV19 to TRBJ2-7; tentatively, D is TRBD1 (6 bases). There are 16 residues in the CDR3. CDR1 and CDR2 (germline): LNHDA, SQIVND (reference sequence). Trimming took off 4 bases at V and 4 bases at J, with 20 bases between the two ends. The CDR3 region is CASSTPRGHRAYEQYF. The CDR3 bases are TGTGCCAGTAGTACCCCGAGGGGACACCGGGCTTACGAGCAGTACTTC.

The rearrangement uses TRBV20-1 and TRBJ2-3; D might be TRBD2 (5 bases). V lost 6 bases and J lost 2, with 21 bases in between. The CDR3 is 16 residues long. Germline CDR1 and CDR2: DFQATT and SNEGSKA (reference sequence). The CDR3 here is CSARRGSSLNTDTQYF. The CDR3 DNA sequence: TGCAGTGCCCGACGGGGTAGCAGCCTCAACACAGATACGCAGTATTTT.

The chain couples TRBV10-2 to TRBJ2-7; 7 bases agree with TRBD1. Looked up from germline, CDR1 is WSHSY and CDR2 is SAAADI. After removal of 4 bases from V and 6 bases from J, the junction contained 9 bases not matched to a gene. This CDR3 spans 14 amino acids. The CDR3 DNA sequence: TGCGCCAGCAGTGCCGACCCACAGGGGCCCGAGCAGTACTTC. It is translated as CASSADPQGPEQYF.

This clonotype was counted many times. The chain recombines TRBV12-3 or TRBV12-4 with TRBJ2-1; 7 bases are shared with TRBD2. This CDR3 region has 14 residues. With V trimmed by 0 bases and J by 5 bases, 1 base remained unmatched. CDR3 residues: CASSLARGNNEQFF. The DNA for the CDR3 is TGTGCCAGCAGTTTAGCGCGGGGGAACAATGAGCAGTTCTTC.

This chain joins TRBV10-1 and TRBJ2-3, with D uncertain. V gave up 7 bases and J gave up 4 bases, with 15 bases separating them. Germline V lookup: CDR1 WNHNN, CDR2 SYGVQD (reference sequence). This CDR3 spans 14 amino acids. Written as DNA, the CDR3 is TGCGCCAGCATTGGGCCGATTGAGGCAGATACGCAGTATTTT. Protein sequence: CASIGPIEADTQYF.

There are a few counts of this clonotype. The chain recombines TRBV25-1 with TRBJ2-1, with 9 bases fitting TRBD2. Germline assignment: CDR1 MGHDK and CDR2 SYGVNS. Trimming at V came to 2 bases and at J to 5 bases, leaving 4 bases not matched to a gene. The CDR3 totals 15 residues. CDR3 loop: CASSERTSEHNEQFF. The CDR3 DNA reads as TGTGCCAGCAGTGAAAGGACTAGCGAACACAATGAGCAGTTCTTC.

This clonotype showed up just a few times. This chain joins TRBV7-2 and TRBJ2-5; D is unclear. Trimming removed 2 bases from V and 5 bases from J, with 6 bases in between. The V gene's germline CDR1 is SGHTA and CDR2 FQGNSA. CDR3 length equals 12 residues. The CDR3 DNA sequence: TGTGCCAGCAGCTTAAGTGAGGAGACCCAGTACTTC. It is translated as CASSLSEETQYF.

This clonotype has just a few counts. This chain connects TRBV29-1 to TRBJ1-1, with D perhaps TRBD1 (6 bases). Germline V gives CDR1 SQVTM, CDR2 ANQGSEA. V dropped 7 bases and J dropped 6 bases, with 21 bases sitting between them. The CDR3 sequence is 14 residues long. CDR3 in DNA: TGCAGCGGGACCCGGGGGGGGGACAACGCTGAAGCTTTCTTT. Protein product: CSGTRGGDNAEAFF.

This clonotype was recorded at least ten times. This chain connects TRBV24-1 to TRBJ1-4; D not certain. V gave up 3 bases and J gave up 8 bases, with 12 bases separating them. The CDR3 length is 14 residues. CDR1 is KGHDR and CDR2 is SFDVKD in the germline V gene. The CDR3 DNA reads as TGTGCCACCAGTGATCCCCGTCGGGCCGAAAAACTGTTTTTT. Amino acids: CATSDPRRAEKLFF.

The chain links TRBV20-1 to TRBJ1-1; TRBD1 might be the D (6 bases). The CDR3 spans 13 residues. Germline CDR1 reads DFQATT; CDR2 reads SNEGSKA (reference sequence). The V gene lost 0 bases and the J gene lost 6 bases, with 11 bases spanning the gap. The CDR3 here is CSARDSDRPEAFF. The CDR3 bases are TGCAGTGCTAGAGACTCAGACAGGCCTGAAGCTTTCTTT.

This chain joins TRBV2 and TRBJ2-1, with D unclear. The ends were cut back, 6 bases at V and 2 bases at J, with 8 bases in the middle. The CDR3 is 13 residues long. Germline CDR1 is SNHLY and CDR2 is FYNNEI. The CDR3 region has the DNA TGTGCCAGCAGCGTAGGACCCTACAATGAGCAGTTCTTC. Protein product: CASSVGPYNEQFF.